The 26 T cell receptor beta chains below come from one sample, sequenced in a study of shared clonotypes between healthy human individuals. Data came from immunoSEQ multiplex PCR; TCRdb stores just in-frame clones and leaves some out. Of 2 million to 2.5 million clones listed, 85% to 95% are singletons. The sample comprised naive CD4+ T cells from PBMCs. Indicated subset: CD45RA+ positively selected. The receptors come from a man aged 18 to 30 in good health. Some clones in this sample may be carry-over from other donors' samples.

CDR3 DNA: TGCGCCAGCAGCCAAACCCAGCTAGTTGGGGGGGAGACCCAGTACTTC. This gives the protein CASSQTQLVGGETQYF. The genes are TRBV4-3 and TRBJ2-5; perhaps TRBD2 as D (6 bases). From germline, CDR1 is LGHNA and CDR2 YSLEER. The CDR3 totals 16 residues. V shed 2 bases and J shed 5 bases, with 18 bases lying between them.

This clone was recorded a few times. The genes are TRBV7-8 and TRBJ1-1, with D possibly matching TRBD1 (5 bases). V lost 5 bases and J 5 bases, leaving 21 bases between the germline ends. The CDR3 has 16 amino acids. CDR1 is SGHVS and CDR2 is FQNEAQ in the germline V gene. CDR3 DNA: TGTGCCAGCAGCCTAACCCTGTTGAGGGGTGGTACTGAAGCTTTCTTT. This encodes CASSLTLLRGGTEAFF.

The chain links TRBV19 to TRBJ2-1; D gene uncertain. This CDR3 is 14 amino acids long. CDR1 is LNHDA, CDR2 SQIVND, per germline (reference sequence). V was clipped by 4 bases and J by 9 bases, with 16 bases between them. Here the CDR3 reads CASSTVWALSEQFF. As DNA, the CDR3 is TGTGCCAGTAGTACTGTGTGGGCGTTGAGTGAGCAGTTCTTC. The complete variable domain, with remaining parts taken from reference TRBV19 and TRBJ2-1, reads DGGITQSPKYLFRKEGQNVTLSCEQNLNHDAMYWYRQDPGQGLRLIYYSQIVNDFQKGDIAEGYSVSREKKESFPLTVTSAQKNPTAFYLCASSTVWALSEQFFGPGTRLTVL.

This clone has a handful of counts. Distinct nucleotide sequences in the sample also encode this CDR3. The genes are TRBV9 and TRBJ1-5; 9 positions agree with TRBD1. V shed 3 bases, J shed 2 bases, and the junction held 0 bases outside the gene matches. CDR1 and CDR2 from the germline V gene are SGDLS and YYNGEE. The CDR3 length is 14 residues. CDR3 sequence: CASSGTGGNQPQHF. CDR3 in DNA: TGTGCCAGCAGCGGGACAGGGGGCAATCAGCCCCAGCATTTT.

This clone was seen only once. This chain joins TRBV11-2 and TRBJ1-1; D not resolved. CDR1 and CDR2 (germline): SGHAT, FQNNGV. CDR3 size: 15 residues. Between the trimmed V and J ends, which lost 1 base and 5 bases, there was a span of 14 bases. CDR3 in amino acids: CASSLAGLEGTEAFF. The CDR3, as DNA: TGTGCCAGCAGCTTAGCGGGGTTGGAAGGGACTGAAGCTTTCTTT. The whole variable domain, remainder taken from reference TRBV11-2 and TRBJ1-1, is EAGVAQSPRYKIIEKRQSVAFWCNPISGHATLYWYQQILGQGPKLLIQFQNNGVVDDSQLPKDRFSAERLKGVDSTLKIQPAKLEDSAVYLCASSLAGLEGTEAFFGQGTRLTVV.

The rearrangement links TRBV7-9 to TRBJ2-3; TRBD2 matches 7 bases. Per germline, CDR1 SEHNR and CDR2 FQNEAQ (reference sequence). Trimming cost V 0 bases and J 4 bases; bases outside gene matches: 7. The CDR3 loop spans 16 amino acids. Written as DNA, the CDR3 is TGTGCCAGCAGCTTAGCGGGGGGGAAGGCTGCAGATACGCAGTATTTT. Translated: CASSLAGGKAADTQYF.

V and J are TRBV29-1 and TRBJ1-5, with D maybe TRBD1 (5 bases). The CDR3 has 13 amino acids. V was shortened by 6 bases and J by 6 bases, with 15 bases between the two germline ends. The V gene's germline CDR1 is SQVTM and CDR2 ANQGSEA. This chain's CDR3 is CSVGSGAAQPQHF. The CDR3 DNA reads TGCAGCGTGGGCAGTGGGGCGGCTCAGCCCCAGCATTTT.

The chain has TRBV5-4 and TRBJ1-2, with D maybe TRBD1 (5 bases). Looked up from germline, CDR1 is SGHNT and CDR2 is YYREEE (reference sequence). The ends were cut back, 4 bases at V and 13 bases at J, with 20 bases in the middle. The length of the CDR3 is 13 residues. This CDR3 reads CASSIRDSLRGTF. The DNA for the CDR3 is TGTGCCAGCAGCATCCGGGACTCGCTTAGGGGCACCTTC.

The chain recombines TRBV28 with TRBJ2-7; no clear D. Germline-derived CDR1 and CDR2 are MDHEN and SYDVKM. The CDR3 contains 11 residues. The CDR3 reads CGATYSYEQYF. The CDR3 region has the DNA TGTGGGGCCACCTACTCCTACGAGCAGTACTTC.

The J gene is TRBJ2-7, the V gene TRBV5-4; TRBD2 might be the D (5 bases). This CDR3 has 13 residues. Germline CDR1 SGHNT, CDR2 YYREEE (reference sequence). V lost 0 bases, J lost 4 bases, and 8 bases lay in between. The CDR3 protein is CASSLGPGYEQYF. The CDR3 bases are TGTGCCAGCAGCTTGGGCCCGGGATACGAGCAGTACTTC.

The rearrangement uses TRBV2 and TRBJ2-3; tentatively, D is TRBD2 (6 bases). This CDR3 has 13 residues. With 6 bases removed from V and 4 bases from J, the gap between germline ends came to 11 bases. CDR1 and CDR2 (germline): SNHLY, FYNNEI. The CDR3 sequence: CASSGDSPDTQYF. DNA for the CDR3: TGTGCCAGCAGCGGGGACTCCCCAGATACGCAGTATTTT.

The DNA for the CDR3 is TGTGCCAGCAGCAAACCGGGAACTAGCACAGATACGCAGTATTTT. Amino acid sequence: CASSKPGTSTDTQYF. V gene TRBV2 combines with J gene TRBJ2-3; the D gene is possibly TRBD2 (5 bases). Trimming pared 6 bases from V and 0 bases from J, leaving 13 bases between. CDR3 size: 15 residues. Germline CDR1 reads SNHLY; CDR2 reads FYNNEI.

Concerning this clone: The sample contains more than one DNA sequence encoding this CDR3. The chain joins TRBV6-1 to TRBJ1-1, with D possibly matching TRBD1 (5 bases). In germline, CDR1 is MNHNS, CDR2 SASEGT. The length of the CDR3 is 15 residues. Trimming pared 1 base from V and 1 base from J, leaving 10 bases between. The CDR3 DNA is TGTGCCAGCAGTGAAGGGGGCCGGAGGAACACTGAAGCTTTCTTT. As protein: CASSEGGRRNTEAFF.

The chain couples TRBV28 to TRBJ2-7, with D uncertain. Germline CDR1 reads MDHEN; CDR2 reads SYDVKM. This CDR3 contains 13 residues. V was shortened by 2 bases and J by 0 bases, with 5 bases between the two germline ends. The CDR3 reads CASSLTYSYEQYF. The CDR3 DNA sequence: TGTGCCAGCAGTTTAACTTACTCCTACGAGCAGTACTTC.

A note on this clone: The sample holds other DNA sequences that translate to the same CDR3. The rearrangement uses TRBV9 and TRBJ2-1; D is undetermined. CDR1 is SGDLS, CDR2 YYNGEE, per germline. The CDR3 sequence is 13 residues long. V shed 4 bases and J shed 3 bases, with 8 bases lying between them. This CDR3 reads CASSPRSYNEQFF. Written as DNA, the CDR3 is TGTGCCAGCAGCCCTCGAAGCTACAATGAGCAGTTCTTC.

The rearrangement joins TRBV2 to TRBJ1-6; D not resolved. This CDR3 has 13 amino acids. The V and J ends lost 8 bases and 6 bases respectively, with 11 bases between them. Looked up from germline, CDR1 is SNHLY and CDR2 is FYNNEI. CDR3 DNA: TGTGCCAGCGCTGGTTCGGGTAATTCACCCCTCCACTTT. Residues: CASAGSGNSPLHF.

CDR3 sequence: CASSPDRGETYEQYF. The CDR3 nucleotides read TGTGCCAGCAGCCCGGACAGGGGAGAGACCTACGAGCAGTACTTC. The chain is built from TRBV6-5 and TRBJ2-7, with TRBD1 matching 9 bases. This CDR3 has 15 amino acids. V lost 6 bases to trimming and J lost 2 bases; unmatched junction nucleotides: 8. CDR1 and CDR2 (germline): MNHEY, SVGAGI.

With respect to this clone: At the DNA level, this CDR3 is encoded by other sequences in the same sample as well. The chain employs TRBV7-2 and TRBJ2-1; 12 bases line up with TRBD2. CDR3 length: 15 amino acids. Germline V gene sequence: CDR1 SGHTA, CDR2 FQGNSA. The ends lost 6 bases at V and 6 bases at J; junction bases unmatched: 6. The CDR3 region is CASRPPGLAGNEQFF. The CDR3 DNA follows: TGTGCCAGCAGACCCCCGGGACTAGCGGGCAATGAGCAGTTCTTC.

This clone was seen once. The rearrangement uses TRBV10-3 and TRBJ1-5; D is ambiguous. The V end lost 4 bases, the J end lost 0 bases, and 10 bases lay between the germline ends. Germline V gene data show CDR1 as ENHRY and CDR2 as SYGVKD. This CDR3 contains 15 residues. The CDR3 here is CAISGTGYSNQPQHF. In DNA, the CDR3 is TGTGCCATCAGTGGGACGGGGTATAGCAATCAGCCCCAGCATTTT.

J is TRBJ1-1 and V is TRBV7-2; 10 bases match TRBD1. The germline V gene encodes CDR1 SGHTA and CDR2 FQGNSA. This CDR3 has 14 residues. V was pared by 3 bases and J by 7 bases, with 5 bases of the junction left unmatched. The CDR3 loop reads CASSFSGTGVEAFF. DNA of the CDR3: TGTGCCAGCAGCTTTTCCGGGACAGGGGTTGAAGCTTTCTTT.

A few counts support this clone. The sample holds other DNA sequences that translate to the same CDR3. The J gene is TRBJ1-3, the V gene TRBV9, with unresolved D. CDR3 length: 15 amino acids. Germline V gene data show CDR1 as SGDLS and CDR2 as YYNGEE. Trimming left V 4 bases short and J 0 bases short, with 11 bases between. The CDR3 DNA is TGTGCCAGCAGCCCCCGGGGTGGCTCTGGAAACACCATATATTTT. This sequence encodes CASSPRGGSGNTIYF.

V is TRBV5-1 and J is TRBJ2-7; D possibly corresponds to TRBD2 (6 bases). V was trimmed by 4 bases and J by 2 bases, leaving 19 bases between them. Per germline, CDR1 SGHRS and CDR2 YFSETQ. This CDR3 has 16 amino acids. CDR3 sequence reads: CASSVEGRAGTYEQYF. The CDR3 DNA follows: TGCGCCAGCAGCGTGGAGGGTCGCGCAGGGACCTACGAGCAGTACTTC.

The chain recombines TRBV28 with TRBJ2-7; 14 nucleotides line up with TRBD2. Per the germline V gene, CDR1 is MDHEN and CDR2 is SYDVKM. Trimming took 2 bases from V and 6 from J; bases not matched to a gene: 24. The CDR3 runs 22 residues. The CDR3 DNA follows: TGTGCCAGCAGTTTAAGAGGGCCCAGGAAAGGACTAGCGGGAGGACGTACCCTCGAGCAGTACTTC. Its translation is CASSLRGPRKGLAGGRTLEQYF.

This clone was seen a single time. J is TRBJ1-2 and V is TRBV10-3, with TRBD1 as a possible D gene (6 bases). The CDR3 extends over 16 amino acids. V dropped 0 bases and J dropped 3 bases, with 14 bases sitting between them. Germline-derived CDR1 and CDR2 are ENHRY and SYGVKD. The CDR3 region has the DNA TGTGCCATCAGTGAGTCCCGGGGGGGCCCCTACTATGGCTACACCTTC. This gives the protein CAISESRGGPYYGYTF.

CDR3 nucleotides: TGTGCCAGCAGTGAGGGGACAGGGGGATTTTGGGGCACTGAAGCTTTCTTT. It yields the protein CASSEGTGGFWGTEAFF. V usage is TRBV6-1 and J usage is TRBJ1-1; TRBD1 matches 11 bases. The CDR3 consists of 17 residues. CDR1 is MNHNS and CDR2 is SASEGT in the germline V gene. V dropped 3 bases and J dropped 4; count of bases not matched to a gene: 10.

This rearrangement joins TRBV7-3 to TRBJ2-5; TRBD1 aligns across 8 bases. V trimming: 5 bases; J trimming: 2 bases; junction bases outside the gene matches: 7. CDR3 length: 15 amino acids. Germline values: CDR1 SGHTA, CDR2 FQGTGA. As DNA, the CDR3 is TGTGCCAGCAGCCGAGGGACAGGATCACAAGAGACCCAGTACTTC. It translates to CASSRGTGSQETQYF.